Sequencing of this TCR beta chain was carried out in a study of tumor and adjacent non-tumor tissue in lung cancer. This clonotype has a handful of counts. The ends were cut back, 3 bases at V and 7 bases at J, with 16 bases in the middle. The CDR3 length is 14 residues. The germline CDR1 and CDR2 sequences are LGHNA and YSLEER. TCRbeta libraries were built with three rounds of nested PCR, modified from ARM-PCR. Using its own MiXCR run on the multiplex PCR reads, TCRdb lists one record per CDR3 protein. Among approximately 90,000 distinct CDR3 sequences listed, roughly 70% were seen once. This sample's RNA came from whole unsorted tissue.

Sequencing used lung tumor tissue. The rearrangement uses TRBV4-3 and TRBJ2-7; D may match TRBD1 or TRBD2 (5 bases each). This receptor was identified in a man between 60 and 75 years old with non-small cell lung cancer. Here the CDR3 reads CASSHAGTAGEQYF. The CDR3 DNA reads TGCGCCAGCAGCCATGCTGGGACGGCCGGTGAGCAGTACTTC.